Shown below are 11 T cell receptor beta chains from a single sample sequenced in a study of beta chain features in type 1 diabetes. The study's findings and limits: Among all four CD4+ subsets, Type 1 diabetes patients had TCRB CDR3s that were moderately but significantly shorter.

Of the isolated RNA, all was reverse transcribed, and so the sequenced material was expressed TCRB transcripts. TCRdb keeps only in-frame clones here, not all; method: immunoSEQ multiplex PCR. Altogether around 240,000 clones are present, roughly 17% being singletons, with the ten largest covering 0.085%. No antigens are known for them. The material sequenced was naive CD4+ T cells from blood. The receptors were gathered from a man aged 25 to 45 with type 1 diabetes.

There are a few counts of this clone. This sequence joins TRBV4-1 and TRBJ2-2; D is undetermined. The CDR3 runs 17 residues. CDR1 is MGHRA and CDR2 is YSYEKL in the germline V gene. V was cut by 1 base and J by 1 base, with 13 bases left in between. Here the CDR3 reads CASSQVAQAGNTGELFF. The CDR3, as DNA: TGCGCCAGCAGCCAAGTGGCCCAGGCAGGGAACACCGGGGAGCTGTTTTTT.

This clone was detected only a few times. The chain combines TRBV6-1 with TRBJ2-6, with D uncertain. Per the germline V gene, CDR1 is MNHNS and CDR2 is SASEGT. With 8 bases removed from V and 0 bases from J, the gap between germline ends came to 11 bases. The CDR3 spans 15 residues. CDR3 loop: CASWASTSGANVLTF. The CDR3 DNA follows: TGTGCCAGCTGGGCGAGTACCTCTGGGGCCAACGTCCTGACTTTC.

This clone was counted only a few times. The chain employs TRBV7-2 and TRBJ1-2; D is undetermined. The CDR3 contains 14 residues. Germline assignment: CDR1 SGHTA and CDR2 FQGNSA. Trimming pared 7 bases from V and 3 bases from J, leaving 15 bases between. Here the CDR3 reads CASTLPRSDYGYTF. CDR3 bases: TGTGCCAGCACCCTACCGCGGTCCGACTATGGCTACACCTTC.

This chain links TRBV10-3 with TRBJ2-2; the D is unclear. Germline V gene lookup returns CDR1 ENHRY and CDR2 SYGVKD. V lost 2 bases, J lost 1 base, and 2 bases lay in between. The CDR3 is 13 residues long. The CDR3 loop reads CAISEGNTGELFF. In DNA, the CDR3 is TGTGCCATCAGTGAGGGGAACACCGGGGAGCTGTTTTTT.

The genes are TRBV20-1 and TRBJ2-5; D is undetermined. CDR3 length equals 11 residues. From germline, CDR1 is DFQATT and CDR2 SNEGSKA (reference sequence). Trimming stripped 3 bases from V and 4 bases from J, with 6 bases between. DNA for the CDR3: TGCAGTGCTAGTTACATAGAGACCCAGTACTTC. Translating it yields CSASYIETQYF.

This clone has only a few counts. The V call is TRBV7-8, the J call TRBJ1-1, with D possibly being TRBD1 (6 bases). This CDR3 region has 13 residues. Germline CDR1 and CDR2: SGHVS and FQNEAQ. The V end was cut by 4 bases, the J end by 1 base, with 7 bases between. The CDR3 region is CASSSQGNTEAFF. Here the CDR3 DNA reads TGTGCCAGCAGCTCACAGGGGAACACTGAAGCTTTCTTT.

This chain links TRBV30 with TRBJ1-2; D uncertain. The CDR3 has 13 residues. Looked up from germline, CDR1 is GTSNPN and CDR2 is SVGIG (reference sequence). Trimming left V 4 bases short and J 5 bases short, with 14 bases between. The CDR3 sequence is CAWTGGAGYGYTF. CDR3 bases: TGTGCCTGGACAGGCGGCGCAGGTTATGGCTACACCTTC.

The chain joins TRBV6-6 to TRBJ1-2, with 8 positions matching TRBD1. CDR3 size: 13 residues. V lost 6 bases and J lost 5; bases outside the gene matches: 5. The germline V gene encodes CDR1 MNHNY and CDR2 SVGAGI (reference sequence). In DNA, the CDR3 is TGTGCCAGCAGCCCCAGGGGGCTATATGGCTACACCTTC. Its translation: CASSPRGLYGYTF.

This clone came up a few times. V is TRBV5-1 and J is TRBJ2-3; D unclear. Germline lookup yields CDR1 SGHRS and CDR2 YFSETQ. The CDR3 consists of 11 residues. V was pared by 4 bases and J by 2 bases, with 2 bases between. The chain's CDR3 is CASSNTDTQYF. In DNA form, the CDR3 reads TGCGCCAGCAGCAACACAGATACGCAGTATTTT. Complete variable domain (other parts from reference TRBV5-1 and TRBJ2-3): KAGVTQTPRYLIKTRGQQVTLSCSPISGHRSVSWYQQTPGQGLQFLFEYFSETQRNKGNFPGRFSGRQFSNSRSEMNVSTLELGDSALYLCASSNTDTQYFGPGTRLTVL.

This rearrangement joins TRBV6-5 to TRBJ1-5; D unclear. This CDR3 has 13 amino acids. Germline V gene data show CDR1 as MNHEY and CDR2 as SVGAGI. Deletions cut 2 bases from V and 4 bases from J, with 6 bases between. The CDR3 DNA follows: TGTGCCAGCAGTTACGATAAAAATCAGCCCCAGCATTTT. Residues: CASSYDKNQPQHF.

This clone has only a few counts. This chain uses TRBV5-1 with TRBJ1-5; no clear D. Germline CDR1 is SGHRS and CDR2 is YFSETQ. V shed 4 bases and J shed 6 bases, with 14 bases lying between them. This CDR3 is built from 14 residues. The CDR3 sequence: CASSPGQPGQPQHF. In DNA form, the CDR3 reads TGCGCCAGCAGCCCGGGCCAGCCCGGTCAGCCCCAGCATTTT.